This T cell receptor beta chain was identified in a study of shared clonotypes between healthy human individuals. Regarding the study as a whole: Blood alone was sampled, and tissue repertoires likely differ.

This clone showed up just once. The antigen is unknown. Each cell subset's genomic DNA was divided evenly among several immunoSEQ plates. Profiled with immunoSEQ multiplex PCR; TCRdb holds only in-frame clones, not every one. The sample holds 400,000 to 600,000 clones, about 79% seen once. CDR1 is SGDLS, CDR2 YYNGEE, per germline. V trimming: 0 bases; J trimming: 3 bases; junction bases outside the gene matches: 9. CDR3 length equals 18 residues. This chain links TRBV9 with TRBJ2-3; TRBD2 agrees at 11 bases. Material: PBMCs. The sequence derives from a woman aged 40 to 49 in good health. Some clones in this sample may be carry-over from other donors' samples. CDR3 nucleotide sequence: TGTGCCAGCAGCGTAGGGTATAGCGGGAGGGCCGCAACAGATACGCAGTATTTT. It codes for CASSVGYSGRAATDTQYF.